This entry concerns a single T cell receptor (beta chain). Its antigen is undetermined. The data stem from a study of T-cell reconstitution after alpha-beta-depleted transplantation in children. The study's findings and limits: It was reported that alpha-beta T cells came from several hundred expanded graft clones (about two months after transplant). Some patients' high day-60 TCRbeta diversity was attributed to recipient cells surviving conditioning. A year post-transplant, T-cell counts and diversity derived mostly from newly produced T cells.

For TCRbeta, the library was prepared with unique molecular identifiers. MiXCR was run by TCRdb on the PCR reads, yielding one entry per CDR3 protein. The repertoire includes hundreds of thousands of distinct CDR3 sequences, roughly 13% of them detected once, and 0.79% sits in the top ten. Germline V gene data show CDR1 as KGHDR and CDR2 as SFDVKD. Trimming removed 6 bases from V and 0 bases from J, with 26 bases in between. CDR3 size: 20 residues. The sample was PBMCs, taken before TCRalphabeta/CD19-depleted stem cell transplant. This receptor was identified in a girl between 2 and 10 years old with congenital amegakaryocytic thrombocytopenia, due to receive a stem cell transplant. The rearrangement uses TRBV24-1 and TRBJ2-1; the D gene is possibly TRBD1 (5 bases). The CDR3 reads CATSSSPKTLDICSYNEQFF. CDR3 nucleotide sequence: TGTGCCACCAGTTCCTCCCCAAAAACGCTGGACATCTGCTCCTACAATGAGCAGTTCTTC.